This T cell receptor beta chain comes out of a study of blood T cell repertoires in COVID-19. Study background: The United States, Italy and Spain provided the acute and convalescent COVID-19 samples. The cDNA or gDNA used as material had been derived from T cells, B-cell-depleted T cells, or PBMCs.

Per the original methods: Estimation of nucleated cell counts was performed using reference gene primer amplification. The assay was immunoSEQ multiplex PCR, and TCRdb's table has in-frame clones only and misses some. V and J calls plus clone size are reproduced from that table; the DNA served to infer D and trimming. The sample shows some 140,000 clones, more than 75% of them seen only once. CDR3 size: 14 residues. V shed 2 bases and J 0 bases; nucleotides not matched to a gene: 1. Germline CDR1 is SGHDT and CDR2 is YYEEEE. This TCR derives from a man over 45 with active COVID-19. The chain employs TRBV5-6 and TRBJ2-5; TRBD1 agrees at 7 bases. Sequencing input: peripheral blood. This chain's CDR3 is CASSFGTDQETQYF. Here the CDR3 DNA reads TGTGCCAGCAGCTTCGGGACAGACCAAGAGACCCAGTACTTC.